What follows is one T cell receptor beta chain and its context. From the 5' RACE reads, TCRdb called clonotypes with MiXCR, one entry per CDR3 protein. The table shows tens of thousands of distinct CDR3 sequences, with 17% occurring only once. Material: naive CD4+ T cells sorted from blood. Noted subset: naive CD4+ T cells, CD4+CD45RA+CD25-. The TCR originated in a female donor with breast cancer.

This chain's CDR3 is CASSLGTSGGDTQYF. DNA for the CDR3: TGTGCCAGCAGCTTAGGCACCAGCGGCGGGGATACGCAGTATTTT. The V gene is TRBV7-2, the J gene TRBJ2-3; tentative D call: TRBD2 (5 bases). CDR1 and CDR2 from the germline V gene are SGHTA and FQGNSA. CDR3 length: 15 amino acids. V was cut by 1 base and J by 6 bases, with 14 bases left in between.